A selection of T cell receptor beta chains follows, all from one sample in a study of identical twins. TCRdb fed the 5' RACE reads into MiXCR, producing one record per CDR3 protein. Of hundreds of thousands of distinct CDR3 sequences in the sample, 8.6% were seen once. This sample was also put to use in a study of yellow fever vaccine responses in identical twins.

The sample comprised PBMCs. The origin of the receptors is a young woman in good health. The CDR3 runs from the conserved cysteine through the conserved F or W. A D gene is named only where the DNA matches it firmly. Rows may omit the clone size; those that give it use once, few, many or a size class.

TRBD2	TRBV4-2	TRBJ2-7	many	CASSQEGGLAGGPTYEQYF	TGTGCCAGCAGCCAAGAAGGAGGGCTAGCGGGAGGACCGACCTACGAGCAGTACTTC
TRBD2	TRBV7-6	TRBJ2-5	NA	CASSLAREMETQYF	TGTGCCAGCAGCTTAGCGCGGGAGATGGAGACCCAGTACTTC
TRBD2	TRBV4-3	TRBJ2-5	NA	CASSRQTLAGAAKETQYF	TGCGCCAGCAGCCGACAAACCTTAGCGGGAGCTGCGAAAGAGACCCAGTACTTC
TRBD1	TRBV3-1	TRBJ2-7	NA	CASSHVPGQSSYEQYF	TGTGCCAGCAGCCACGTTCCGGGACAGAGCTCCTACGAGCAGTACTTC
TRBD1	TRBV10-3	TRBJ2-7	NA	CAISPQGASYEQYF	TGTGCCATCAGCCCTCAGGGGGCTTCCTACGAGCAGTACTTC
NA	TRBV18	TRBJ2-5	NA	CASSPLGKGTQYF	TGTGCCAGCTCACCACTAGGGAAGGGGACCCAGTACTTC
NA	TRBV20-1	TRBJ2-7	few	CSARDQVVEQYF	TGCAGTGCTAGAGATCAGGTGGTCGAGCAGTACTTC
NA	TRBV9	TRBJ2-7	few	CASSPGTSNSYEQYF	TGTGCCAGCAGCCCGGGGACATCGAACTCCTACGAGCAGTACTTC
NA	TRBV10-3	TRBJ1-5	few	CAIRDFDQPQHF	TGTGCCATCAGGGACTTTGATCAGCCCCAGCATTTT
TRBD1	TRBV6-5	TRBJ1-6	many	CASSSTGTGIRLGNSPLHF	TGTGCCAGCAGTTCCACCGGGACAGGTATTCGGCTTGGTAATTCACCCCTCCACTTT
NA	TRBV20-1	TRBJ2-7	few	CSAPRTYEQYF	TGCAGTGCTCCAAGGACCTACGAGCAGTACTTC
NA	TRBV7-8	TRBJ2-7	NA	CASSLPNKPYEQYF	TGTGCCAGCAGCTTACCAAATAAGCCCTACGAGCAGTACTTC
TRBD2	TRBV24-1	TRBJ2-3	few	CATSDPAGGRTDTQYF	TGTGCCACCAGTGACCCAGCGGGGGGACGCACAGATACGCAGTATTTT
TRBD1	TRBV6-5	TRBJ2-2	many	CASSWGRGRPGELFF	TGTGCCAGCAGTTGGGGCAGGGGGCGACCCGGGGAGCTGTTTTTT
NA	TRBV4-2	TRBJ2-7	NA	CASSQGSGPAYEQYF	TGTGCCAGCAGCCAAGGTAGCGGCCCCGCCTACGAGCAGTACTTC
NA	TRBV7-9	TRBJ2-5	NA	CASSPPSLQTQYF	TGTGCCAGCAGCCCCCCGTCTTTGCAGACCCAGTACTTC
TRBD2	TRBV12-3/TRBV12-4	TRBJ2-7	few	CASRAGESYEQYF	TGTGCCAGCAGAGCGGGGGAGTCCTACGAGCAGTACTTC
TRBD2	TRBV6-2/TRBV6-3	TRBJ2-1	many	CASSYFLTSGRFNEQFF	TGTGCCAGCAGTTACTTCCTGACTAGCGGGAGATTCAATGAGCAGTTCTTC
NA	TRBV4-2	TRBJ2-1	NA	CASSQDLDVMRGRKKEQFF	TGTGCCAGCAGCCAAGACCTGGATGTAATGCGGGGCCGTAAGAAGGAGCAGTTCTTC
TRBD2	TRBV7-8	TRBJ2-5	many	CASSFLAGGQETQYF	TGTGCCAGCAGCTTCCTAGCGGGAGGCCAAGAGACCCAGTACTTC
TRBD2	TRBV28	TRBJ2-1	few	CASSLIRLALHEQFF	TGTGCCAGCAGTCTCATTCGACTAGCTCTACATGAGCAGTTCTTC
TRBD1	TRBV28	TRBJ1-6	NA	CASSRARDSNSPLHF	TGTGCCAGCAGTAGGGCCCGGGACAGTAATTCACCCCTCCACTTT
NA	TRBV24-1	TRBJ1-1	many	CATSVKGSTEAFF	TGTGCCACCAGTGTCAAGGGAAGCACTGAAGCTTTCTTT
NA	TRBV20-1	TRBJ2-3	NA	CIGQNTDTQYF	TGCATAGGGCAGAACACAGATACGCAGTATTTT